Included here is one T cell receptor (beta chain) sequence, with context. No antigen is known for it. This entry belongs to a study of identical twins. Study outcomes and limitations: Zero-insertion analyses were open to partial confounding by invariant MAIT and iNKT cells.

TCRdb processed the 5' RACE reads anew with MiXCR; each CDR3 protein has one entry. This sample has around 450,000 distinct CDR3 sequences, with approximately 15% found just once. The CDR3 runs to 12 residues. The germline V gene encodes CDR1 SGHDT and CDR2 YYEEEE. V was clipped by 1 base and J by 9 bases, with 7 bases between them. The data were also submitted as part of a second study, on yellow fever vaccine responses in identical twins.

Source material: CD4+ T cells sorted from blood. V and J are TRBV5-6 and TRBJ2-2, with D unclear. This receptor was taken from a woman in her late teens or twenties in good health. As DNA, the CDR3 is TGTGCCAGCAGCTTGAACCTCCGGGAGCTGTTTTTT. It codes for CASSLNLRELFF.